The 20 T cell receptor beta chains below were found in one sample sequenced in a study of blood T cell repertoires in COVID-19. Assay: immunoSEQ multiplex PCR; the TCRdb copy retains only in-frame clones and omits some. The sample contains over 45,000 clones, approximately 80% of which appear only once. Sequences were obtained from peripheral blood. The origin of the receptors is a man aged 55 to 70 with acute or convalescent COVID-19.

J is TRBJ2-1 and V is TRBV7-2, with 12 bases matching TRBD1. This CDR3 region has 14 residues. V lost 5 bases and J lost 9; bases outside the gene matches: 5. Per germline, CDR1 SGHTA and CDR2 FQGNSA. The CDR3 region is CASSAGQGAGEQFF. The CDR3 region has the DNA TGTGCCAGCAGCGCGGGACAGGGGGCAGGTGAGCAGTTCTTC.

The chain joins TRBV6-5 to TRBJ2-1, with 10 bases lining up with TRBD2. Germline-derived CDR1 and CDR2 are MNHEY and SVGAGI. The ends lost 8 bases at V and 7 bases at J; junction bases unmatched: 11. CDR3 size: 15 residues. The CDR3 DNA follows: TGTGCCAGCCAACGGCCAGCGGGGGGGCTAAATGAGCAGTTCTTC. This encodes CASQRPAGGLNEQFF.

The chain employs TRBV7-9 and TRBJ1-2; tentative D call: TRBD1 (6 bases). Germline CDR1 is SEHNR and CDR2 is FQNEAQ (reference sequence). V shed 1 base and J shed 7 bases, with 10 bases lying between them. The CDR3 covers 13 residues. The CDR3 nucleotides are TGTGCCAGCAGCTTAGAAGTGGGGGCTGGCTACACCTTC. As protein: CASSLEVGAGYTF.

The chain is built from TRBV14 and TRBJ1-2; 8 bases are shared with TRBD1. V trimming: 2 bases; J trimming: 8 bases; junction bases outside the gene matches: 4. Germline assignment: CDR1 SGHDN and CDR2 FVKESK. This CDR3 has 13 amino acids. CDR3 in DNA: TGTGCCAGCAGCCAAATTCAGGGGGCGGGCTACACCTTC. Translating it yields CASSQIQGAGYTF.

The chain combines TRBV29-1 with TRBJ2-3; TRBD1 is a possible D gene (5 bases). CDR1 and CDR2 (germline): SQVTM, ANQGSEA. V lost 3 bases and J lost 5, with 12 bases in between. CDR3 length: 13 amino acids. The CDR3 region has the DNA TGCAGCGTTGAGACCAGGGTAGGAGATACGCAGTATTTT. This codes for CSVETRVGDTQYF.

In DNA, the CDR3 is TGCGCCAGCTCGACAGGGGGCATCTATGGCTACACCTTC. This gives the protein CASSTGGIYGYTF. The rearrangement uses TRBV5-1 and TRBJ1-2; TRBD1 agrees at 10 bases. V lost 7 bases and J lost 4; bases outside the gene matches: 4. CDR1 SGHRS and CDR2 YFSETQ come from the germline V gene. The CDR3 has 13 amino acids.

This clone was seen ten or more times. This chain joins TRBV5-4 and TRBJ2-7; D gene ambiguous. The CDR3 contains 14 residues. Germline CDR1 SGHNT, CDR2 YYREEE (reference sequence). Trimming cost V 0 bases and J 2 bases, with 9 bases left between them. CDR3 region: CASSLDPATYEQYF. The CDR3 region has the DNA TGTGCCAGCAGCTTGGATCCAGCGACCTACGAGCAGTACTTC.

In its sample, this clone was seen once. The chain carries TRBV12-5 and TRBJ2-1; 14 nucleotides match TRBD2. The CDR3 is made up of 16 amino acids. Germline CDR1 and CDR2: LGHNT and FRNRAP. V gave up 1 base and J gave up 5 bases; unmatched junction bases: 1. The CDR3 nucleotides read TGTGCTAGTGGTTTGGCGACTAGCGGGGGGGACAATGAGCAGTTCTTC. It codes for CASGLATSGGDNEQFF. The full variable domain, completed using reference TRBV12-5 and TRBJ2-1, is DARVTQTPRHKVTEMGQEVTMRCQPILGHNTVFWYRQTMMQGLELLAYFRNRAPLDDSGMPKDRFSAEMPDATLATLKIQPSEPRDSAVYFCASGLATSGGDNEQFFGPGTRLTVL.

The CDR3 here is CASRGLAGFDTQYF. CDR3 DNA sequence: TGTGCCAGCAGGGGACTAGCGGGGTTTGATACGCAGTATTTT. V and J are TRBV6-5 and TRBJ2-3, with 13 bases identical to TRBD2. The CDR3 contains 14 residues. V dropped 6 bases and J dropped 6; count of bases not matched to a gene: 3. CDR1 and CDR2 from the germline V gene are MNHEY and SVGAGI.

The CDR3 sequence is CASSLGGLAGLRETQYF. Here the CDR3 DNA reads TGTGCCAGCAGCTTAGGGGGACTAGCGGGGCTCCGAGAGACCCAGTACTTC. The chain carries TRBV7-2 and TRBJ2-5, with TRBD2 matching over 13 bases. The junction had 6 bases not matched to a gene; V was cut back by 1 base and J by 4 bases. Germline-derived CDR1 and CDR2 are SGHTA and FQGNSA. The CDR3 is 17 residues long. The full variable domain, with the rest looked up from reference TRBV7-2 and TRBJ2-5, is GAGVSQSPSNKVTEKGKDVELRCDPISGHTALYWYRQSLGQGLEFLIYFQGNSAPDKSGLPSDRFSAERTGGSVSTLTIQRTQQEDSAVYLCASSLGGLAGLRETQYFGPGTRLLVL.

The gene calls are TRBV4-1 and TRBJ1-1, with D possibly TRBD1 on 5 matching bases. The CDR3 runs 16 residues. Deletions cut 3 bases from V and 7 bases from J, with 21 bases between. The germline gives CDR1 MGHRA, CDR2 YSYEKL. CDR3 sequence: CASSQGFGHSSSEAFF. CDR3 nucleotides: TGCGCCAGCAGCCAGGGGTTCGGACATTCCTCGAGTGAAGCTTTCTTT.

The CDR3 sequence: CAWSGGLNGGYTF. CDR3 coding DNA: TGTGCCTGGAGTGGCGGCCTCAACGGCGGCTACACCTTC. V is TRBV30 and J is TRBJ1-2; D is undetermined. Germline CDR1 reads GTSNPN; CDR2 reads SVGIG (reference sequence). The V end was cut by 1 base, the J end by 8 bases, with 14 bases between. The length of the CDR3 is 13 residues.

CDR3 sequence: CASSMGLTKQFF. Here the CDR3 DNA reads TGTGCCAGTAGTATGGGATTGACTAAGCAGTTCTTC. This chain connects TRBV19 to TRBJ2-1; weak D call: TRBD2 (5 bases). The CDR3 sequence is 12 residues long. CDR1 is LNHDA and CDR2 is SQIVND in the germline V gene (reference sequence). Trimming shortened V by 3 bases and J by 11 bases, and 11 bases separated the two germline ends.

The V gene is TRBV6-5, the J gene TRBJ1-6; possibly TRBD1 for D (6 bases). This CDR3 is 14 amino acids long. From germline, CDR1 is MNHEY and CDR2 SVGAGI. Deletions cut 4 bases from V and 5 bases from J, with 9 bases between. The CDR3 coding sequence is TGTGCCAGCAGTTTATACAGGGATAATTCACCCCTCCACTTT. Encoded protein: CASSLYRDNSPLHF.

CDR3 residues: CAWGPGGPGELFF. For the CDR3, the DNA is TGTGCCTGGGGACCGGGGGGTCCCGGGGAGCTGTTTTTT. V is TRBV30 and J is TRBJ2-2; 7 bases are shared with TRBD2. V dropped 5 bases and J dropped 6; count of bases not matched to a gene: 6. Looked up from germline, CDR1 is GTSNPN and CDR2 is SVGIG (reference sequence). This CDR3 contains 13 residues.

The chain is built from TRBV18 and TRBJ2-3; 10 bases match TRBD2. Per the germline V gene, CDR1 is KGHSH and CDR2 is LQKENI. This CDR3 spans 15 amino acids. V lost 3 bases and J lost 3; bases outside the gene matches: 3. CDR3: CASSPGLAKTDTQYF. For the CDR3, the DNA is TGTGCCAGCTCACCGGGACTAGCGAAGACAGATACGCAGTATTTT. Based on the CDR3 plus reference TRBV18 and TRBJ2-3, the full variable domain is NAGVMQNPRHLVRRRGQEARLRCSPMKGHSHVYWYRQLPEEGLKFMVYLQKENIIDESGMPKERFSAEFPKEGPSILRIQQVVRGDSAAYFCASSPGLAKTDTQYFGPGTRLTVL.

This clone appeared a few times. This rearrangement joins TRBV5-4 to TRBJ1-2, with D perhaps matching TRBD1 (5 bases). Germline CDR1 is SGHNT and CDR2 is YYREEE (reference sequence). V shed 0 bases and J shed 8 bases, with 17 bases lying between them. The length of the CDR3 is 15 residues. CDR3 protein: CASSLGPDPGGGYTF. In DNA form, the CDR3 reads TGTGCCAGCAGCTTGGGACCGGATCCGGGGGGAGGCTACACCTTC.

The rearrangement links TRBV3-1 (or the pseudogene TRBV3-2) to TRBJ1-2; D uncertain. Germline V gene sequence: CDR1 LGHDT, CDR2 YNNKEL (reference sequence). Trimming removed 3 bases at V and 2 bases at J, with 4 bases between. This CDR3 spans 12 amino acids. CDR3 protein: CASSQANYGYTF. The CDR3 coding sequence is TGTGCCAGCAGCCAGGCCAACTATGGCTACACCTTC.

The CDR3 here is CASSRRTGPSYEQYF. CDR3 DNA: TGCGCCAGCAGCCGCCGGACAGGGCCATCCTACGAGCAGTACTTC. This chain links TRBV5-1 with TRBJ2-7; 8 bases are shared with TRBD1. The CDR3 spans 15 residues. Looked up from germline, CDR1 is SGHRS and CDR2 is YFSETQ. Trimming cost V 4 bases and J 1 base; bases outside gene matches: 7.

The gene calls are TRBV11-2 and TRBJ2-4; D is ambiguous. CDR3 length: 15 residues. V gave up 0 bases and J gave up 7 bases, with 13 bases separating them. The germline gives CDR1 SGHAT, CDR2 FQNNGV. The CDR3 coding sequence is TGTGCCAGCAGCTTAGAGGCTGGTTCTAGGAACATTCAGTACTTC. Residues: CASSLEAGSRNIQYF.